The present T cell receptor beta chain was sequenced within a study of shared clonotypes between healthy human individuals (TCRdb year 2020). Broadly, across the study: Three men and a couple of women, aged 18 to 49 years, made up the cohort. To estimate repertoire size and how much clonotype sharing occurs between individuals, the study deeply sequenced the blood TCR repertoires of roughly 5 healthy adults. Libraries were prepared and TCR repertoires were sequenced by different laboratories using diverse techniques, in order to increase sequencing depth and limit assay-specific biases. Each donor's leukapheresis produced roughly between roughly 0.85 and 9.5 billion PBMCs. Per donor, three plates each were used for CD4 naive and CD4 memory, two for CD8 naive, and one for CD8 memory.

The donors were healthy, HIV-negative adults who had no recently reported acute infections or vaccinations. Only Caucasian adults living in Nashville, Tennessee, USA were represented among the donors. CD4+ T cells were enriched through magnetic negative selection, after which naive cells were positively selected on CD45RA and the remaining negative fraction served as the memory subset. Blood was obtained by leukapheresis, after which PBMCs were separated by Ficoll-Histopaque density gradient centrifugation and cryopreserved in liquid nitrogen vapor phase. Analytical flow cytometry was used to check the purity and quantity of every magnetically sorted T cell population. Each sorted fraction had its genomic DNA isolated and then quantified by UV absorbance on a Nanodrop 2000c. On this clone itself: Its recognized antigen is unknown. The sample holds no much larger clone one base away, and base qualities are not on file.

TCR CDR3 regions were amplified from genomic DNA by multiplex PCR using the deep immunoSEQ assay. Extracted genomic DNA from each cell subset was spread evenly across all wells of several immunoSEQ 96-well plates, with each plate serving as a replicate. For sorted subsets, each replicate PCR was loaded with 150 to 250 ng genomic DNA, equivalent to about 30,000 T cell genomes. Purified libraries were quantified with a Qubit 3.0 fluorometer, sized on a Bioanalyzer 2100, and re-quantified with the KAPA Library Quantification kit. Each immunoSEQ 96-well plate was sequenced on its own single-read 150-cycle Illumina NextSeq 550 flow cell. Turning to the authors' computational methods: Because only junctional sequences without quality scores were contained in the immunoSEQ output, filtering matching that applied to full-length reads could not be performed. To assign V/J genes and CDR3, sequences were annotated using PyIR, a Python wrapper for IgBLAST v1.9, with IMGT germline references. Reads were removed for weak V/J assignments (E-value above 1e-6), missing CDR3, stop codons, out-of-frame junctions, or ambiguous translated residues. A V3J clonotype was defined by an identical inferred V gene, J gene, and CDR3 amino acid sequence. To compute the percentage overlap between repertoires, the number of shared unique clonotypes was divided by the size of the smaller repertoire. Repertoire richness was assessed with RTK rarefaction, the Chao1 estimator, and Recon v2.1 estimates of unobserved clonotypes. Generation probabilities were computed with OLGA for all TCRbeta clonotypes obtained by the gDNA method from several donors. TCRdb took over this immuneACCESS table, retaining in-frame rearrangements with V and J assigned. Such tables are incomplete; in checked studies, under half of the missing clones stem from an unresolved V gene, and the remainder is unexplained. The V and J calls and clone size were taken over from that table, and D and trimming were inferred from the DNA. The sample table shows over 950,000 clones, and approximately 80% are seen once. The ten largest clones add up to 0.85% to 1% of the sample.

Study-level results and caveats: Compared with non-shared clonotypes, the clonotypes found in all four sorted-subset donors had higher generation probabilities. Incomplete sequencing was indicated by rarefaction of sorted-subset datasets, despite the large sequencing depth. Sampling was restricted to blood, and TCR repertoires in tissue are likely to differ from TCR repertoires in blood. Naive subsets generally had larger estimated clonotype richness than memory subsets did. Because the study included only a small number of donors, the genetic and exposure-history diversity represented was limited. When a handful of donors were compared, the shared fraction of clonotypes was 5% to 6.5% for naive CD4, over 3% for naive CD8, 2% to 2.5% for memory CD4, and 0.4% for memory CD8. Pairwise subsampling indicated that sequencing depth was expected to affect the degree of clonotype sharing among donors.

For CDR1 and CDR2, the germline V gene (reference sequence) lists LNHDA and SQIVND. From the cysteine through the phenylalanine, the CDR3 covers 15 amino acids. The read is trimmed to its CDR3 DNA, 45 bases read in frame from base 1. For this chain, trimming is 2 bases at the V end and 8 bases at the J end, and the number of junction bases without a gene match is 9. The sample comprised memory CD4+ T cells from PBMCs. The meaning of the sample's cell subset or site label: CD45RA-negative fraction. The receptor was derived from a man aged 18 to 35 in good health. Some clones in this sample may be carry-over from other donors' samples. In this chain, TRBV19 is recombined with TRBJ2-3; 8 central nucleotides agree with TRBD2. The DNA is TGTGCCAGTAGTATATCCGGGAGGGCCAGGGGTACGCAGTATTTT. The encoded protein is CASSISGRARGTQYF.